This entry features one T cell receptor (beta chain) sequence. Its antigen is still unknown. The input lacks base qualities; no much larger clone sits a single base away. The CDR3 contains 14 residues, cysteine and phenylalanine counted. Only the CDR3 part of the read is kept: 42 bases, read in frame from the first base. V is pared back by 3 bases and J by 0 bases, with 7 bases lying between the germline termini. For CDR1 and CDR2, the germline V gene lists KGHSH and LQKENI. The sample originates from a study of CD8 T cells in Susac syndrome (dated by TCRdb to about 2019). Regarding the research as a whole: Among the Susac syndrome patients who were sequenced, clinically active disease was present in about 6 and clinical remission was observed in about eight. Repertoire sequencing was used to test whether CD8+ T cell activation and differentiation in Susac syndrome was antigen driven. At the time of blood withdrawal, Susac syndrome patients were either therapy-naive, taking corticosteroids (with some also receiving IVIg), or on IVIg alone.

Peripheral blood CD8+ and CD4+ T cells from healthy donors, Susac syndrome patients and multiple sclerosis patients were profiled by high-throughput TCR beta sequencing. The Susac syndrome patients fulfilled recently defined diagnostic criteria for either definite or probable disease. Bulk CD8+ and CD4+ T cells were purified magnetically by negative isolation, whereas CD8+ TEMRA cells were enriched by FACS. Blood was collected in EDTA tubes and processed within 24 hours, with PBMCs isolated through density gradient centrifugation. PBMCs intended for TCR sequencing were cryopreserved in liquid nitrogen and thawed later in a water bath at 37 degrees C. The sorted or isolated CD4+, CD8+ and CD8+ TEMRA cells had a purity of 90% or higher. What the research found in general, with its limitations: The TCR sequencing and HLA analysis was acknowledged to have included a relatively small number of individuals. In patients with Susac syndrome, the CD4+ T cell repertoire showed no detectable clonal expansion.

RNA was extracted using the RNeasy kit, and roughly 0.5 to 1 microgram was reverse transcribed with random hexamers. TCR beta CDR3 regions were amplified with the immunoSEQ multiplex PCR assay covering 54 Vbeta and 13 Jbeta segments. To correct PCR amplification bias, a synthetic template baseline was used for both primer optimization and computational correction. In the paper's pipeline: Reads were annotated to V, D and J genes per IMGT and analyzed with immunoSEQ Analyzer, keeping only productive sequences. To calculate clonality, Shannon entropy was normalized by log2 of the number of productive unique sequences and then subtracted from one. For each patient and control, public and private clones were evaluated within the 100 most prevalent clones. Clones were defined as Susac-specific when absent from the healthy and MS cohorts, from roughly 1,000 published viral clones and from other ImmuneACCESS disease sequences. In TCRdb, the public reads were trimmed at Q25 with fastp and aligned with MiXCR, with productive beta chains retained. Every distinct CDR3 protein forms one entry, paired with its most common genes and DNA. TCRdb, rather than the study authors, made the V and J calls. The sample records about 120,000 distinct CDR3 sequences, nearly 96% of which are singletons. The leading ten clones occupy over 0.12% of the sample.

The sequence joins TRBV18 to TRBJ2-3, with no D gene named confidently. The origin of this receptor is a human donor with Susac syndrome. Sequencing input: CD4+ T cells from PBMCs. The encoded CDR3 is CASSPLLSTDTQYF. The bases are TGTGCCAGCTCACCTCTTCTCAGCACAGATACGCAGTATTTT.